Here is one T cell receptor beta chain with its context. Clones were read by immunoSEQ multiplex PCR, and TCRdb kept only the in-frame ones, dropping some. The table includes some 81,000 clones, over 75% detected once. This record comes from a study of OX40 agonist ivuxolimab in advanced cancers. Autoimmune disease history or systemic immunosuppression disqualified patients. The CDR3 runs to 13 residues. Germline CDR1 reads SGHTA; CDR2 reads FQGNSA. Between the trimmed V and J ends, which lost 5 bases and 9 bases, there was a span of 14 bases. The specimen comprised CD4+ or CD8+ T cells sorted from blood, sampled in a trial of the OX40 agonist ivuxolimab. The source is an adult with an advanced solid tumor such as melanoma, head and neck, liver or kidney cancer. The chain combines TRBV7-2 with TRBJ2-1, with D possibly TRBD2 on 6 matching bases. DNA of the CDR3: TGTGCCAGCAGCGACAACGTCGGGGGTGAGCAGTTCTTC. Residues: CASSDNVGGEQFF.